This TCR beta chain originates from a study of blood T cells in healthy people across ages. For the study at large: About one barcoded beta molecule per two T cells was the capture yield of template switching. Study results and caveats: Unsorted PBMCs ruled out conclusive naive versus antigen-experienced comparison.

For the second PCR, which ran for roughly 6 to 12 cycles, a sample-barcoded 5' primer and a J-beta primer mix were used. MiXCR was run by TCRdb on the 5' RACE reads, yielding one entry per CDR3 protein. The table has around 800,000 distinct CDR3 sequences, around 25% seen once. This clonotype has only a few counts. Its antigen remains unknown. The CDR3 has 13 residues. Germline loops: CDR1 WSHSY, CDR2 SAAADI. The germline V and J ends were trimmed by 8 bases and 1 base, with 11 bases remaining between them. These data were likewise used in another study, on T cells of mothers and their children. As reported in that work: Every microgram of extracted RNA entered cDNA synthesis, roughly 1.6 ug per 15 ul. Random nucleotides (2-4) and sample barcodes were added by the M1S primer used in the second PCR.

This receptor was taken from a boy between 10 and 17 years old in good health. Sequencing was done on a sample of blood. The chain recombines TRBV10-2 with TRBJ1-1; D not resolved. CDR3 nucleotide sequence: TGCGCCAGCCGGGAGGAGGGGAACACTGAAGCTTTCTTT. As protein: CASREEGNTEAFF.